Following are 14 T cell receptor beta chains from one sample sequenced in a study of vaccination and CD4 T cells after COVID-19. The Oncomine TCR Beta short-read assay sequenced DNA from cultured CD4+ T cells. In TCRdb, the PCR reads were re-called with MiXCR into one record per CDR3 protein. Among over 12,000 distinct CDR3 sequences listed, 48% were seen once. Treatment in this sample: roughly 10-day PBMC culture with coronavirus spike peptide pools or control peptides (ViraFEST assay). What these receptors recognize is not known. The sample was CD4+ T cells from blood, cultured in vitro. The receptors come from a human donor who had recovered from COVID-19.

The chain couples TRBV12-3 or TRBV12-4 to TRBJ1-4; maybe TRBD1 (5 bases). The CDR3 sequence is 13 residues long. The ends were cut back, 3 bases at V and 4 bases at J, with 6 bases in the middle. This CDR3 reads CASSLRGNEKLFF. The CDR3, as DNA: TGTGCCAGCAGTTTGAGGGGTAATGAAAAACTGTTTTTT.

The chain links TRBV27 to TRBJ1-2; D is unclear. This CDR3 is 15 amino acids long. Germline V gives CDR1 MNHEY, CDR2 SMNVEV (reference sequence). Trimming took off 2 bases at V and 4 bases at J, with 14 bases between the two ends. The CDR3, as DNA: TGTGCCAGCAGTTTAAGATGGCCGGGGATCTATGGCTACACCTTC. It yields the protein CASSLRWPGIYGYTF.

This sequence joins TRBV29-1 and TRBJ1-2; a possible D gene is TRBD1 (6 bases). The germline gives CDR1 SQVTM, CDR2 ANQGSEA. V was pared by 7 bases and J by 4 bases, with 13 bases between. The CDR3 totals 12 residues. The CDR3 region is CSAREQGYGYTF. In DNA form, the CDR3 reads TGCAGCGCGAGGGAACAGGGCTATGGCTACACCTTC.

This clonotype was found a few times. This chain links TRBV11-3 with TRBJ2-3, with 8 nucleotides matching TRBD2. Losses at the gene ends were 5 bases for V and 0 bases for J; bases not matched to a gene: 4. Germline loops: CDR1 SGHNT, CDR2 YENEEA. This CDR3 spans 15 amino acids. The CDR3 DNA sequence: TGTGCCAGCAGCCGGGGGGGCCCTAGCACAGATACGCAGTATTTT. It encodes CASSRGGPSTDTQYF.

The V call is TRBV7-3, the J call TRBJ1-5, with 12 nucleotides matching TRBD1. The CDR3 contains 16 residues. CDR1 and CDR2 (germline): SGHTA, FQGTGA. V gave up 6 bases and J gave up 5 bases; unmatched junction bases: 8. This CDR3 is CASSFHGTGGDQPQHF. The CDR3, as DNA: TGTGCCAGCAGTTTTCACGGGACAGGGGGCGATCAGCCCCAGCATTTT.

The rearrangement joins TRBV27 to TRBJ2-5; 9 bases agree with TRBD1. There are 15 residues in the CDR3. Per germline, CDR1 MNHEY and CDR2 SMNVEV (reference sequence). V was clipped by 5 bases and J by 5 bases; unmatched bases: 9. Here the CDR3 reads CASSPQGTGFETQYF. CDR3 DNA sequence: TGTGCCAGCAGTCCACAGGGGACAGGGTTTGAGACCCAGTACTTC.

This clonotype was counted a few times. The rearrangement joins TRBV7-3 to TRBJ1-2, with D hard to call. V gave up 2 bases and J gave up 7 bases, with 11 bases separating them. The CDR3 has 13 amino acids. The germline CDR1 and CDR2 sequences are SGHTA and FQGTGA. This chain's CDR3 is CASSLVGFSGYTF. CDR3 DNA: TGTGCCAGCAGCTTAGTAGGGTTTAGTGGCTACACCTTC.

The chain links TRBV19 to TRBJ1-2; 8 nucleotides match TRBD1. V was clipped by 2 bases and J by 8 bases; unmatched bases: 7. This CDR3 contains 14 residues. Germline lookup yields CDR1 LNHDA and CDR2 SQIVND (reference sequence). As DNA, the CDR3 is TGTGCCAGTAGTATACAGGGGGCAACGCGCGGCTACACCTTC. This translates into CASSIQGATRGYTF.

The chain recombines TRBV20-1 with TRBJ2-7, with 7 bases identical to TRBD2. Germline V gene lookup returns CDR1 DFQATT and CDR2 SNEGSKA (reference sequence). The V segment lost 5 bases and the J segment 2 bases; nucleotides outside the gene matches: 3. This CDR3 has 12 amino acids. The CDR3 nucleotides read TGCAGTGCTCAAGGACTAGCCTACGAGCAGTACTTC. Amino acids: CSAQGLAYEQYF.

The J gene is TRBJ1-6, the V gene TRBV27; 8 bases align to TRBD1. The CDR3 has 16 amino acids. Germline lookup yields CDR1 MNHEY and CDR2 SMNVEV (reference sequence). The junction had 4 bases not matched to a gene; V was cut back by 0 bases and J by 6 bases. CDR3 coding DNA: TGTGCCAGCAGTTTATCGACAGGGGTTGCTAATTCACCCCTCCACTTT. Its protein product is CASSLSTGVANSPLHF.

V is TRBV12-3 or TRBV12-4 and J is TRBJ1-1; D not resolved. V lost 6 bases, J lost 7 bases, and 12 bases lay in between. The CDR3 spans 12 residues. CDR3 amino acids: CASSSTGIEAFF. Here the CDR3 DNA reads TGTGCCAGCAGCTCCACCGGGATTGAAGCTTTCTTT.

This chain uses TRBV30 with TRBJ2-2, with TRBD2 as a possible D gene (6 bases). The CDR3 contains 12 residues. Between the trimmed V and J ends, which lost 6 bases and 1 base, there was a span of 6 bases. Germline V gene data show CDR1 as GTSNPN and CDR2 as SVGIG (reference sequence). In DNA, the CDR3 is TGTGCCTGCGGGGGGAACACCGGGGAGCTGTTTTTT. Amino acids: CACGGNTGELFF.

The rearrangement links TRBV30 to TRBJ1-2; D ambiguous. This CDR3 has 12 residues. The V end lost 4 bases, the J end lost 2 bases, and 8 bases lay between the germline ends. Germline lookup yields CDR1 GTSNPN and CDR2 SVGIG (reference sequence). The CDR3 DNA reads TGTGCCTGGACTCCGGGGAACTATGGCTACACCTTC. It translates to CAWTPGNYGYTF.

The chain couples TRBV18 to TRBJ1-3; D ambiguous. Germline values: CDR1 KGHSH, CDR2 LQKENI. V lost 6 bases and J 0 bases, leaving 3 bases between the germline ends. The CDR3 spans 12 residues. The CDR3 DNA follows: TGTGCCAGCTCCGGCTCTGGAAACACCATATATTTT. Amino acids: CASSGSGNTIYF.